Following are 8 T cell receptor beta chains from one sample sequenced in a study of blood T cell repertoires in COVID-19. The method was immunoSEQ multiplex PCR; TCRdb's version includes in-frame clones alone and lacks a portion of them. There are hundreds of thousands of clones in the sample; 75% to 90% occur only once, and over 1.2% lies in the top ten. Sequencing was carried out using peripheral blood. The source of these receptors is a woman aged 40 to 50 who had recovered from COVID-19.

The rearrangement links TRBV19 to TRBJ1-1, with a weak D call TRBD1 (5 bases). Germline CDR1 reads LNHDA; CDR2 reads SQIVND (reference sequence). V lost 6 bases and J 5 bases, leaving 28 bases between the germline ends. The CDR3 covers 18 residues. CDR3 nucleotides: TGTGCCAGTAGCCAAGGCGTCTGGGCCCAACAGGCGCGGACTGAAGCTTTCTTT. Translation: CASSQGVWAQQARTEAFF.

The chain couples TRBV12-3 or TRBV12-4 to TRBJ2-7; unclear D gene. The V and J ends lost 5 bases and 0 bases respectively, with 8 bases between them. This CDR3 spans 13 amino acids. The CDR3: CASSRHFSYEQYF. DNA of the CDR3: TGTGCCAGCAGTCGACACTTCTCCTACGAGCAGTACTTC.

The genes are TRBV9 and TRBJ2-3; 10 nucleotides line up with TRBD2. The CDR3 extends over 16 amino acids. With V trimmed by 0 bases and J by 2 bases, 3 bases remained unmatched. CDR1 is SGDLS and CDR2 is YYNGEE in the germline V gene. CDR3 residues: CASSVDGLADTDTQYF. In DNA, the CDR3 is TGTGCCAGCAGCGTAGACGGACTAGCGGACACAGATACGCAGTATTTT.

In its sample, this clone was seen once. CDR3 region: CASSQVGGALEAFF. The CDR3 coding sequence is TGCGCCAGCAGCCAAGTCGGCGGTGCCCTGGAAGCTTTCTTT. The chain couples TRBV4-3 to TRBJ1-1, with D unresolved. V was shortened by 1 base and J by 8 bases, with 14 bases between the two germline ends. Germline CDR1 and CDR2: LGHNA and YSLEER. The CDR3 is 14 residues long.

The chain carries TRBV19 and TRBJ1-2; tentatively, D is TRBD1 (5 bases). This CDR3 is built from 17 residues. V dropped 4 bases and J dropped 4 bases, with 22 bases sitting between them. Germline assignment: CDR1 LNHDA and CDR2 SQIVND (reference sequence). For the CDR3, the DNA is TGTGCCAGTAGTACCCGGACGGGACTCGCGTTTCTCTATGGCTACACCTTC. Encoded protein: CASSTRTGLAFLYGYTF.

This chain joins TRBV12-3 or TRBV12-4 and TRBJ1-5; D is possibly TRBD1 (5 bases). The CDR3 has 13 residues. Trimming removed 5 bases from V and 8 bases from J, with 13 bases in between. The CDR3 nucleotides read TGTGCCAGCAGTGGGGGGGGTAGGAAGCCCCAGCATTTT. Protein sequence: CASSGGGRKPQHF.

The J gene is TRBJ2-7, the V gene TRBV9; 12 bases are shared with TRBD2. J was trimmed by 6 bases and V by 3 bases; bases with no gene match: 4. Germline lookup yields CDR1 SGDLS and CDR2 YYNGEE. CDR3 length equals 14 residues. The CDR3 nucleotides are TGTGCCAGCAGCGGGCCGGGACTAGCGGGCGAGCAGTACTTC. Residues: CASSGPGLAGEQYF. Full variable domain (missing parts from reference TRBV9 and TRBJ2-7): DSGVTQTPKHLITATGQRVTLRCSPRSGDLSVYWYQQSLDQGLQFLIQYYNGEERAKGNILERFSAQQFPDLHSELNLSSLELGDSALYFCASSGPGLAGEQYFGPGTRLTVT.

This sequence joins TRBV7-2 and TRBJ1-2; D is perhaps TRBD1 (6 bases). Looked up from germline, CDR1 is SGHTA and CDR2 is FQGNSA. The CDR3 is 13 residues long. Trimming left V 5 bases short and J 3 bases short, with 10 bases between. The DNA for the CDR3 is TGTGCCAGCAGCCAGGACAGCCACTATGGCTACACCTTC. As protein: CASSQDSHYGYTF.